This T cell receptor beta chain was identified in a study of cytomegalovirus exposure and HLA in healthy donors. This clone was seen only once. Its target is not known. Germline V gene data show CDR1 as ENHRY and CDR2 as SYGVKD. V trimming: 4 bases; J trimming: 7 bases; junction bases outside the gene matches: 6. The CDR3 loop spans 15 amino acids. PCR involved 60 Vbeta and 13 Jbeta primers. The data were produced by immunoSEQ multiplex PCR, yet TCRdb's version contains in-frame clones alone and is incomplete. Of about 160,000 clones listed, around 69% were seen once; the top ten hold 2.8%. The study, taken as a whole, reports: Later on, a genetic analysis was performed. It linked a missense variant in DCLRE1C with V- and J-gene trimming of TCR beta. Equally common other TCR beta chains were less clonally expanded than HLA-associated ones, a later analysis found.

Sequencing was carried out using PBMCs. The V gene is TRBV10-3, the J gene TRBJ1-6; TRBD1 agrees at 8 bases. The source is a woman in her twenties or thirties in good health and CMV-seronegative. The CDR3 sequence is CAISAGQGGNSPLHF. Here the CDR3 DNA reads TGTGCCATCAGTGCAGGACAGGGAGGCAATTCACCCCTCCACTTT.